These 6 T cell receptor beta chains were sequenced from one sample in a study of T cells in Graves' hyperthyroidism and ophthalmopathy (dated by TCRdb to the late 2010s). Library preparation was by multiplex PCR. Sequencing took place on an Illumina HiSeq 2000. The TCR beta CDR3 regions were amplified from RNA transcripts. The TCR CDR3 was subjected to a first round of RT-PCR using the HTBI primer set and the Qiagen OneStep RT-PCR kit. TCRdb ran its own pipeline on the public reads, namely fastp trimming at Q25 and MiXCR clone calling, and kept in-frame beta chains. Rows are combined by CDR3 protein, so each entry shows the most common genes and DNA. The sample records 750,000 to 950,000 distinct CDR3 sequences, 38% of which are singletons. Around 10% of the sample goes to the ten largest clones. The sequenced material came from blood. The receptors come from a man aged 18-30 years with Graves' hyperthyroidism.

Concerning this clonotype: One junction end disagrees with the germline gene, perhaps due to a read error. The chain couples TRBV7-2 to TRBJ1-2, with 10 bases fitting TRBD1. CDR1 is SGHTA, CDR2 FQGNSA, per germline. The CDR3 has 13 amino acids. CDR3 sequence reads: CASSPGQGTGNTF. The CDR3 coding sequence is TGCGCCAGCAGCCCGGGACAGGGGACTGGAAACACCTTC. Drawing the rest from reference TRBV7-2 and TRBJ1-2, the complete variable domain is GAGVSQSPSNKVTEKGKDVELRCDPISGHTALYWYRQSLGQGLEFLIYFQGNSAPDKSGLPSDRFSAERTGGSVSTLTIQRTQQEDSAVYLCASSPGQGTGNTFGSGTRLTVV.

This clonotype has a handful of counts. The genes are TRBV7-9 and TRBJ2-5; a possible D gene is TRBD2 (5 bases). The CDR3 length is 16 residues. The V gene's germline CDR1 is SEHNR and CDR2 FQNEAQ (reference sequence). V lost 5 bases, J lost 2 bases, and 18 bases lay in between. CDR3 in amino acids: CASSLFQGGRQETQYF. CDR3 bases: TGTGCCAGCAGCCTCTTCCAAGGAGGCAGGCAAGAGACCCAGTACTTC.

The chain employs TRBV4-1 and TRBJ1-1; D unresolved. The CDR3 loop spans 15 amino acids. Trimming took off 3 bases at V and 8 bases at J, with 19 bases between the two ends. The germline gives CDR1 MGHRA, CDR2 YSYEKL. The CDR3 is CASSHRSAHLMEAFF. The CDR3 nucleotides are TGCGCCAGCAGCCATCGAAGCGCTCATCTTATGGAAGCTTTCTTT.

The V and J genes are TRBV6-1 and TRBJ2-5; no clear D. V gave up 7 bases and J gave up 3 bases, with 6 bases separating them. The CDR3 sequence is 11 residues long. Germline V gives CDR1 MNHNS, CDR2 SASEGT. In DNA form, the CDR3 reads TGTGCCAGCACCCGAGAAGAGACCCAGTACTTC. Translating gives CASTREETQYF.

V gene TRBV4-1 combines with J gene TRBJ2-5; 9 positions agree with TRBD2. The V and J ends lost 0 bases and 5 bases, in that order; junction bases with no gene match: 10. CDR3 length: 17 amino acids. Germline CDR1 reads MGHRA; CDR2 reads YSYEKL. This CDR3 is CASSQERRRGGRETQYF. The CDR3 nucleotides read TGCGCCAGCAGCCAAGAGCGCCGGCGGGGGGGCCGCGAGACCCAGTACTTC.

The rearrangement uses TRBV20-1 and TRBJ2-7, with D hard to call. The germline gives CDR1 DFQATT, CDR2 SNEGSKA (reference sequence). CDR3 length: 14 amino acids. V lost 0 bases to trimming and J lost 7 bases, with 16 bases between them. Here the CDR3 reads CSARDRQYLREQYF. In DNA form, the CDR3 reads TGCAGTGCTAGAGATAGGCAGTACCTCAGGGAGCAGTACTTC.